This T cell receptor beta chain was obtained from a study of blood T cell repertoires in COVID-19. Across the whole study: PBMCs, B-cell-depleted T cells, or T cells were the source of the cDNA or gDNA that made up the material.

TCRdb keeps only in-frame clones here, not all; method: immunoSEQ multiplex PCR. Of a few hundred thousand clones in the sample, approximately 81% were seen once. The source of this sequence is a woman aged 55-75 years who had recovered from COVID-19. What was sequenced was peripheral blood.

This CDR3 reads CASSYGGAGTEAFF. In nucleotides, the CDR3 is TGTGCCAGCAGTTACGGGGGGGCAGGCACTGAAGCTTTCTTT. This chain links TRBV6-5 with TRBJ1-1; D possibly corresponds to TRBD1 (6 bases). Trimming removed 2 bases at V and 4 bases at J, with 11 bases between. Germline loops: CDR1 MNHEY, CDR2 SVGAGI. The CDR3 covers 14 residues.